This entry lists 9 T cell receptor beta chains sequenced from one sample in a study of T cell clonality in common variable immunodeficiency (dated by TCRdb to between 2014 and 2016). The library was built by means of the immunoSEQ multiplex PCR assay. Sourced from immuneACCESS, this table was stored by TCRdb with only in-frame sequences that have V and J called. A share of the clones is absent; for the studies checked, an unresolved V gene accounts for under half, and the remainder has no known explanation. Listed for this sample are roughly 50,000 clones, none observed only a single time. The top ten hold roughly 3.5% of the sample. Material for sequencing was peripheral blood mononuclear cells. These receptors were taken from a person aged 18 to 75 in good health.

At least ten counts were recorded for this clone. The CDR3 is cut off 3 residues early in the read; its end comes from the germline J gene. The J gene is TRBJ2-7, the V gene TRBV10-1; maybe TRBD2 (5 bases). Trimming left V 6 bases short and J 6 bases short, with 9 bases between. Germline CDR1 WNHNN, CDR2 SYGVQD (reference sequence). This CDR3 region has 11 residues. The CDR3 bases that were read are TGCGCCAGCAGCCTCACTAGCGAG. Its translation is CASSLTSE. The CDR3 as a whole reads CASSLTSEQYF.

This clone turned up a few times. The CDR3 extends 3 residues past the end of the read, so its final part is completed from the germline J gene. The J gene is TRBJ1-1, the V gene TRBV5-3; D is unclear. TRBV5-3 is marked as an open reading frame, function uncertain. V was trimmed by 1 base and J by 4 bases, leaving 8 bases between them. The CDR3 totals 13 residues. CDR3 DNA (partial): TGTGCCAGAAGCTTGTTAGCGAGCACTGAA. Translation gives CARSLLASTE. The full CDR3 is CARSLLASTEAFF.

This clone was seen many times. The read stops 3 residues short of the end of the CDR3; the missing end is completed from the germline J gene. The chain links TRBV28 to TRBJ2-3, with 8 bases lining up with TRBD2. This CDR3 comprises 17 residues. The germline V gene encodes CDR1 MDHEN and CDR2 SYDVKM. The trim removed 0 bases at V and 1 base at J, leaving 6 bases unmatched. The CDR3 DNA, read in part, is TGTGCCAGCAGTTTATGGGCGGGGGGCGAGGGCACAGATACG. Residues: CASSLWAGGEGTDT. The full CDR3 is CASSLWAGGEGTDTQYF.

This clone has at least ten counts. The read terminates 3 residues ahead of where the CDR3 ends, so the germline J gene completes it. This sequence joins TRBV20-1 and TRBJ1-5, with TRBD1 as a possible D gene (6 bases). The germline V and J ends were trimmed by 0 bases and 2 bases, with 11 bases remaining between them. Looked up from germline, CDR1 is DFQATT and CDR2 is SNEGSKA (reference sequence). The CDR3 has 15 residues. CDR3 residues: CSARDQNRGNQPQHF. The CDR3 DNA, read in part, is TGCAGTGCTAGAGACCAGAACAGGGGCAATCAGCCC.

Note on this clone: The read stops 3 residues short of the end of the CDR3; the missing end is completed from the germline J gene. V usage is TRBV7-9 and J usage is TRBJ1-2, with TRBD1 as a possible D gene (5 bases). Germline V gene sequence: CDR1 SEHNR, CDR2 FQNEAQ (reference sequence). There are 15 residues in the CDR3. The part of the CDR3 DNA that was read is TGTGCCAGCAATATCCCGGGACTAGAGCCCAATGAC. Translating it yields CASNIPGLEPND. The complete CDR3 sequence is CASNIPGLEPNDYTF.

With respect to this clone: The sequence runs out 3 residues before the end of the CDR3; the remainder is reconstructed from the germline J gene. V gene TRBV7-9 combines with J gene TRBJ1-1; D is undetermined. The CDR3 is 15 residues long. V was pared by 1 base and J by 0 bases, with 9 bases between. Germline CDR1 SEHNR, CDR2 FQNEAQ (reference sequence). CDR3 bases read: TGTGCCAGCAGCTTAGGGACTCACATGAACACTGAA. It is translated as CASSLGTHMNTE. The CDR3 as a whole reads CASSLGTHMNTEAFF.

This clone was seen ten or more times. The CDR3 is cut off 3 residues early in the read; its end comes from the germline J gene. The chain uses TRBV30 and TRBJ1-1; D uncertain. The CDR3 has 13 amino acids. V dropped 0 bases and J dropped 1 base, with 6 bases sitting between them. CDR1 is GTSNPN and CDR2 is SVGIG in the germline V gene (reference sequence). CDR3 DNA, as far as it was read: TGTGCCTGGAGTGTACAGAGGAACACTGAA. Translating it yields CAWSVQRNTE. The CDR3, in full, reads CAWSVQRNTEAFF.

This clone has ten or more counts. The CDR3 end lies 3 residues beyond the end of the read and is filled in from the germline J gene. The chain recombines TRBV29-1 with TRBJ2-4; 9 bases are a match to TRBD2. Looked up from germline, CDR1 is SQVTM and CDR2 is ANQGSEA. The ends lost 6 bases at V and 6 bases at J; junction bases unmatched: 6. CDR3 length: 13 amino acids. Partial CDR3 DNA: TGCAGCGTACCCGGGACTAGCCCAAACATT. It specifies CSVPGTSPNI. The whole CDR3 is CSVPGTSPNIQYF.

This clone occurred many times. An end of the junction does not agree with germline; a read error may underlie this. The missing CDR3 end, 3 residues past where the read stops, is filled in from the germline J gene. This chain connects TRBV4-2 to TRBJ2-3; 9 positions agree with TRBD2. The CDR3 sequence is 18 residues long. Looked up from germline, CDR1 is LGHNA and CDR2 is YNFKEQ. The CDR3 here is CASSQERFLAGRGDTQYF. CDR3 bases read: TGCGCCAGCAGCCAAGAAAGGTTCCTAGCGGGACGGGGGGATACG.